This TCR beta chain came from a study of shared clonotypes between healthy human individuals. Whole-study results and caveats: Depth was large, yet rarefaction showed that sorted-subset sequencing was incomplete.

The table came from immunoSEQ multiplex PCR; TCRdb's copy has only in-frame clones and leaves some out. Of roughly 300,000 clones listed, about 73% were seen once; the top ten hold more than 9%. Regarding this clone: No antigen is known for it.

The germline V and J ends were trimmed by 1 base and 0 bases, with 5 bases remaining between them. The CDR3 runs 14 residues. The germline gives CDR1 MNHNS, CDR2 SASEGT. The rearrangement joins TRBV6-1 to TRBJ2-3; D is undetermined. Sequenced: memory CD4+ T cells sorted from blood. The subset here: CD45RA-negative fraction. The sequence was obtained from a man younger than 45 in good health. The CDR3 spells CASSEDWSTDTQYF. The CDR3 nucleotides are TGTGCCAGCAGTGAAGATTGGAGCACAGATACGCAGTATTTT.